This T cell receptor (beta chain) stems from a study of vaccination and CD4 T cells after COVID-19. General study points: A relatively small number of convalescent patients were studied, and no early post-infection timepoints were included.

In this sample, this clonotype turned up a few times. Its specificity is unknown. The study sequenced cultured CD4+ T cell DNA using the Oncomine TCR Beta short-read assay. From CD4+ T cells that had been cultured, genomic DNA was extracted. TCRdb processed the PCR reads anew with MiXCR; each CDR3 protein has one entry. The top ten clones hold 25% of a sample with fewer than 7,500 distinct CDR3 sequences, around half of them seen once. The CDR3 loop spans 12 amino acids. Germline lookup yields CDR1 SQVTM and CDR2 ANQGSEA. V lost 8 bases and J lost 4, with 14 bases in between. Stated treatment: roughly ten-day PBMC culture with coronavirus spike peptide pools or control peptides (ViraFEST assay). CD4+ T-cell collection from the unexposed donor predated the COVID-19 pandemic (2011-2018). The ViraFEST method relied on peptide pools to expand antigen-specific T cells, followed by TCR sequencing.

What was sequenced was CD4+ T cells from blood, cultured in vitro. This sequence joins TRBV29-1 and TRBJ1-2; D uncertain. This clonotype was sampled from a human donor in good health. The CDR3 loop reads CSFGVAGYGYTF. The CDR3 DNA follows: TGCAGCTTCGGGGTTGCTGGCTATGGCTACACCTTC.